Following are 23 T cell receptor beta chains from one sample sequenced in a study of shared clonotypes between healthy human individuals. The method was immunoSEQ multiplex PCR; TCRdb's version includes in-frame clones alone and lacks a portion of them. The sample records about 380,000 clones, about 96% being singletons. What was sequenced was memory CD8+ T cells sorted from blood. As to subset: CD45RO+ cells pooled with CCR7-negative TemRA cells. The receptors shown here come from a man under 40 in good health.

The V gene is TRBV5-4, the J gene TRBJ2-1; D is perhaps TRBD2 (6 bases). V was pared by 5 bases and J by 4 bases, with 16 bases between. Per the germline V gene, CDR1 is SGHNT and CDR2 is YYREEE (reference sequence). The CDR3 contains 15 residues. The CDR3 coding sequence is TGTGCCAGCAGGTCGTCCGGACTAAGGTACAATGAGCAGTTCTTC. Translation gives CASRSSGLRYNEQFF. Combining the CDR3 with reference TRBV5-4 and TRBJ2-1 gives the whole variable domain ETGVTQSPTHLIKTRGQQVTLRCSSQSGHNTVSWYQQALGQGPQFIFQYYREEENGRGNFPPRFSGLQFPNYSSELNVNALELDDSALYLCASRSSGLRYNEQFFGPGTRLTVL.

The V and J genes are TRBV19 and TRBJ2-5; D unresolved. Trimming cost V 4 bases and J 2 bases, with 11 bases left between them. Germline CDR1 LNHDA, CDR2 SQIVND (reference sequence). There are 14 residues in the CDR3. The CDR3 DNA sequence: TGTGCCAGTAGTAAGGGCGGATTACAAGAGACCCAGTACTTC. Its protein product is CASSKGGLQETQYF.

CDR3 protein: CASSDSNGLGPGELFF. The CDR3 DNA is TGTGCCAGCAGTGACTCGAATGGGTTGGGACCCGGGGAGCTGTTTTTT. This chain uses TRBV6-4 with TRBJ2-2, with D possibly called TRBD1 or TRBD2 (5 bases each). This CDR3 is 16 amino acids long. V dropped 0 bases and J dropped 6 bases, with 14 bases sitting between them. CDR1 MRHNA and CDR2 SNTAGT come from the germline V gene.

This chain joins TRBV6-1 and TRBJ2-4, with D tentatively TRBD1 (5 bases). Trimming removed 4 bases at V and 7 bases at J, with 14 bases between. Germline V gives CDR1 MNHNS, CDR2 SASEGT. CDR3 size: 14 residues. The CDR3 spells CASSVGHPGNIQYF. The CDR3 bases are TGTGCCAGCAGTGTTGGCCACCCAGGGAACATTCAGTACTTC.

This clone was seen only once. V is TRBV7-9 and J is TRBJ1-1, with 8 bases matching TRBD1. The CDR3 consists of 13 residues. CDR1 SEHNR and CDR2 FQNEAQ come from the germline V gene (reference sequence). Germline trimming cut 5 bases from V and 6 bases from J; bases unmatched to any gene: 5. The CDR3 DNA sequence: TGTGCCAGCAGCGCATCAGGGGGCTCTGAAGCTTTCTTT. Protein sequence: CASSASGGSEAFF. Full variable domain (outside the CDR3, taken from reference TRBV7-9 and TRBJ1-1): DTGVSQNPRHKITKRGQNVTFRCDPISEHNRLYWYRQTLGQGPEFLTYFQNEAQLEKSRLLSDRFSAERPKGSFSTLEIQRTEQGDSAMYLCASSASGGSEAFFGQGTRLTVV.

V usage is TRBV15 and J usage is TRBJ2-1; TRBD1 matches at 7 bases. The ends lost 3 bases at V and 3 bases at J; junction bases unmatched: 8. In germline, CDR1 is LNHNV, CDR2 YYDKDF (reference sequence). This CDR3 has 16 amino acids. The CDR3 protein is CATSRETTGDYNEQFF. The CDR3 nucleotides read TGTGCCACCAGCAGGGAGACCACAGGGGACTACAATGAGCAGTTCTTC.

The chain has TRBV9 and TRBJ1-6; 12 nucleotides agree with TRBD1. This CDR3 comprises 16 residues. CDR1 and CDR2 from the germline V gene are SGDLS and YYNGEE. Germline trimming cut 0 bases from V and 10 bases from J; bases unmatched to any gene: 5. CDR3 bases: TGTGCCAGCAGCGTAGCGGGGACAGGGGGCAGCTCACCCCTCCACTTT. As protein: CASSVAGTGGSSPLHF.

This sequence joins TRBV30 and TRBJ2-1; D is unresolved. V was shortened by 0 bases and J by 6 bases, with 12 bases between the two germline ends. CDR3 length: 14 amino acids. Germline V lookup: CDR1 GTSNPN, CDR2 SVGIG (reference sequence). Here the CDR3 DNA reads TGTGCCTGGAGTGTATTGGTGATGGGCAATGAGCAGTTCTTC. It codes for CAWSVLVMGNEQFF.

This chain joins TRBV2 and TRBJ1-2; no clear D. Trimming stripped 8 bases from V and 4 bases from J, with 11 bases between. The V gene's germline CDR1 is SNHLY and CDR2 FYNNEI. This CDR3 comprises 12 residues. CDR3 in amino acids: CASGWDGYGYTF. Written as DNA, the CDR3 is TGTGCCAGCGGATGGGATGGCTATGGCTACACCTTC. Full variable domain (missing parts from reference TRBV2 and TRBJ1-2): EPEVTQTPSHQVTQMGQEVILRCVPISNHLYFYWYRQILGQKVEFLVSFYNNEISEKSEIFDDQFSVERPDGSNFTLKIRSTKLEDSAMYFCASGWDGYGYTFGSGTRLTVV.

This clone was seen only a few times. The chain is built from TRBV7-2 and TRBJ1-5; D not resolved. V gave up 8 bases and J gave up 5 bases, with 13 bases separating them. There are 13 residues in the CDR3. Germline V gene sequence: CDR1 SGHTA, CDR2 FQGNSA. The CDR3 here is CASGGSRYQPQHF. CDR3 sequence (DNA): TGTGCCAGCGGAGGGAGTAGATATCAGCCCCAGCATTTT.

This chain uses TRBV12-5 with TRBJ2-1; D possibly corresponds to TRBD2 (6 bases). V was shortened by 6 bases and J by 2 bases, with 14 bases between the two germline ends. This CDR3 is built from 15 residues. Germline CDR1 is LGHNT and CDR2 is FRNRAP. The CDR3 DNA sequence: TGTGCTAGTGGGCCTGATGGCGGGGCCTACAATGAGCAGTTCTTC. Translating gives CASGPDGGAYNEQFF. Complete variable domain (other parts from reference TRBV12-5 and TRBJ2-1): DARVTQTPRHKVTEMGQEVTMRCQPILGHNTVFWYRQTMMQGLELLAYFRNRAPLDDSGMPKDRFSAEMPDATLATLKIQPSEPRDSAVYFCASGPDGGAYNEQFFGPGTRLTVL.

The rearrangement links TRBV4-1 to TRBJ2-6; TRBD1 might be the D (6 bases). The CDR3 sequence is 16 residues long. V gave up 0 bases and J gave up 2 bases, with 8 bases separating them. Germline V lookup: CDR1 MGHRA, CDR2 YSYEKL. CDR3 protein: CASSQDRGPGANVLTF. The CDR3 DNA sequence: TGCGCCAGCAGCCAAGACAGGGGCCCTGGGGCCAACGTCCTGACTTTC.

The rearrangement uses TRBV5-6 and TRBJ2-5, with TRBD2 matching 7 bases. This CDR3 has 14 residues. V lost 2 bases and J lost 4; bases outside the gene matches: 5. Germline loops: CDR1 SGHDT, CDR2 YYEEEE. CDR3 bases: TGTGCCAGCAGCTTTTGGGGGGGAGGAGAGACCCAGTACTTC. Translation gives CASSFWGGGETQYF.

The chain links TRBV7-2 to TRBJ2-6; tentatively, D is TRBD1 (6 bases). Trimming stripped 8 bases from V and 5 bases from J, with 19 bases between. CDR1 and CDR2 (germline): SGHTA, FQGNSA. This CDR3 has 16 amino acids. This CDR3 is CASRPGGGRRANVLTF. The CDR3, as DNA: TGTGCCAGCCGCCCCGGTGGGGGCAGGCGGGCCAACGTCCTGACTTTC.

This CDR3 reads CASSMGPYNEQFF. CDR3 coding DNA: TGTGCCAGTAGTATGGGTCCCTACAATGAGCAGTTCTTC. The genes are TRBV19 and TRBJ2-1; the D is unclear. There are 13 residues in the CDR3. The germline gives CDR1 LNHDA, CDR2 SQIVND (reference sequence). Trimming shortened V by 3 bases and J by 2 bases, and 5 bases separated the two germline ends. Variable domain in full (rest from reference TRBV19 and TRBJ2-1): DGGITQSPKYLFRKEGQNVTLSCEQNLNHDAMYWYRQDPGQGLRLIYYSQIVNDFQKGDIAEGYSVSREKKESFPLTVTSAQKNPTAFYLCASSMGPYNEQFFGPGTRLTVL.

The chain carries TRBV5-3 and TRBJ1-5, with 11 bases lining up with TRBD1. TRBV5-3 is sorted into the ORF group, with uncertain function. Unmatched junction bases numbered 8, after V lost 0 bases and J lost 9 bases. This CDR3 has 16 residues. In nucleotides, the CDR3 is TGTGCCAGAAGCTTGGAGGGACAGGGGGGTTTGTGGCCCCAGCATTTT. It translates to CARSLEGQGGLWPQHF.

With respect to this clone: Other DNA sequences from this sample encode an identical CDR3 as well. The rearrangement uses TRBV25-1 and TRBJ2-1, with a weak D call TRBD2 (6 bases). V was cut by 1 base and J by 6 bases, with 7 bases left in between. The CDR3 spans 13 residues. Germline V gives CDR1 MGHDK, CDR2 SYGVNS. The CDR3 nucleotides read TGTGCCAGCAGTGAATCCGGGGGCAATGAGCAGTTCTTC. Translating gives CASSESGGNEQFF.

The V call is TRBV6-4, the J call TRBJ1-5; the D is unclear. The CDR3 is 16 amino acids. Germline V lookup: CDR1 MRHNA, CDR2 SNTAGT. V shed 0 bases and J shed 7 bases, with 16 bases lying between them. Here the CDR3 DNA reads TGTGCCAGCAGTGACTCCGGGCCGAGGGTTGGACAGCCCCAGCATTTT. This gives the protein CASSDSGPRVGQPQHF.

V is TRBV19 and J is TRBJ2-7; TRBD1 matches 8 bases. This CDR3 spans 14 amino acids. Germline CDR1 LNHDA, CDR2 SQIVND (reference sequence). J lost 2 bases, V lost 5 bases, and 5 bases had no gene match. This CDR3 reads CASSPRTGPYEQYF. CDR3 coding DNA: TGTGCCAGTAGTCCTCGGACAGGGCCCTACGAGCAGTACTTC.

A few counts support this clone. V and J are TRBV28 and TRBJ1-3, with D hard to call. The V end lost 6 bases, the J end lost 0 bases, and 3 bases lay between the germline ends. This CDR3 region has 12 residues. The germline V gene has CDR1 MDHEN and CDR2 SYDVKM. The CDR3 is CASRDSGNTIYF. The CDR3 bases are TGTGCCAGCAGGGACTCTGGAAACACCATATATTTT.

J is TRBJ2-1 and V is TRBV25-1; D unresolved. The germline V and J ends were trimmed by 4 bases and 7 bases, with 17 bases remaining between them. The CDR3 runs to 15 residues. Germline V gene data show CDR1 as MGHDK and CDR2 as SYGVNS. CDR3 sequence reads: CASSVGASVGNEQFF. CDR3 DNA sequence: TGTGCCAGCAGTGTTGGAGCGTCAGTTGGAAATGAGCAGTTCTTC.

CDR3 region: CASSLTAQEVGYGYTF. The CDR3 DNA sequence: TGTGCCAGCAGCTTAACGGCACAAGAAGTAGGCTATGGCTACACCTTC. The chain is built from TRBV5-6 and TRBJ1-2; D unresolved. The CDR3 spans 16 residues. V lost 2 bases and J 4 bases, leaving 18 bases between the germline ends. Germline CDR1 reads SGHDT; CDR2 reads YYEEEE. The full variable domain, rest sourced from reference TRBV5-6 and TRBJ1-2, is DAGVTQSPTHLIKTRGQQVTLRCSPKSGHDTVSWYQQALGQGPQFIFQYYEEEERQRGNFPDRFSGHQFPNYSSELNVNALLLGDSALYLCASSLTAQEVGYGYTFGSGTRLTVV.

The sample holds one count of this clone. At one end, the junction sequence differs from germline, possibly due to a read error. The chain links TRBV7-7 to TRBJ2-7; D not resolved. The CDR3 extends over 14 amino acids. The germline V gene encodes CDR1 SSHAT and CDR2 FNYEAQ (reference sequence). The CDR3 DNA reads as TGTGCTAGCAGCTTAAGCCAGGATTCCTACGAGCAGTACTTC. Amino acid sequence: CASSLSQDSYEQYF.